The present T cell receptor (beta chain) was sequenced within a study of shared clonotypes between healthy human individuals. The CDR3 has 14 amino acids. Each cell subset's genomic DNA was divided evenly among several immunoSEQ plates. TCRdb keeps only in-frame clones here, not all; method: immunoSEQ multiplex PCR. This sample carries roughly 2,000,000 clones, around 93% of them seen once, and the ten largest clones take 1.5% to 2%. Only CD45RO-negative cells positively selected for CCR7 counted as naive CD8 cells, so terminally differentiated effector memory CD45RA+ cells were excluded. The TCR was taken from a man younger than 35 in good health. Some clones in this sample may be carry-over from other donors' samples. V is TRBV21-1 and J is TRBJ2-7. TRBV21-1 is a recognized pseudogene. The sequenced material came from naive CD8+ T cells from PBMCs. The CDR3 here is CASSKARSSYEQYF. CDR3 sequence (DNA): TGTGCCAGCAGCAAAGCCCGAAGCTCCTACGAGCAGTACTTC.